This T cell receptor beta chain derives from a study of T cells after yellow fever vaccination. Study-level background: SMART-Seq v4 Ultra Low Input served to prepare low-cell-number fractions.

A note on this clonotype: What it binds is unknown.

The ends lost 8 bases at V and 4 bases at J; junction bases unmatched: 5. Germline V gene data show CDR1 as LGHDT and CDR2 as YNNKEL (reference sequence). The CDR3 totals 14 residues. Study outcomes and limitations: Abundant bulk-population clonotypes could contaminate the FACS-sorted repertoires.

MiXCR, run by TCRdb on the 5' RACE reads, gives a single entry per CDR3 protein. The sample has some 340,000 distinct CDR3 sequences; around 10% are singletons. The origin of this receptor is a man aged 18 to 30 who received the YFV17D yellow fever vaccine. This rearrangement joins TRBV3-1 to TRBJ1-6, with TRBD1 matching over 7 bases. This sample comprised CD4+ T cells sorted from PBMCs, obtained 45 days after the yellow fever booster vaccination. CDR3 loop: CASGPGQYNSPLHF. CDR3 bases: TGTGCCAGCGGCCCGGGACAGTATAATTCACCCCTCCACTTT.